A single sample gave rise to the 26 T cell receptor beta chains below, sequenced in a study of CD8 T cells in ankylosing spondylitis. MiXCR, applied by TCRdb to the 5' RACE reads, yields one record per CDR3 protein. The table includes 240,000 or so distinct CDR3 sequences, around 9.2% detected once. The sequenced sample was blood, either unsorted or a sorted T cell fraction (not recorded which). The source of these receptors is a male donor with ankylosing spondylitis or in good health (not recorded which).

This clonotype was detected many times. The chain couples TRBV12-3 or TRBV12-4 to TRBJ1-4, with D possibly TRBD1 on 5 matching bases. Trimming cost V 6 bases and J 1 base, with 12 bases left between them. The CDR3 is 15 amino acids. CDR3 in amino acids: CASSPLGGTNEKLFF. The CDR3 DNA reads TGTGCCAGCAGCCCCTTGGGGGGAACTAATGAAAAACTGTTTTTT.

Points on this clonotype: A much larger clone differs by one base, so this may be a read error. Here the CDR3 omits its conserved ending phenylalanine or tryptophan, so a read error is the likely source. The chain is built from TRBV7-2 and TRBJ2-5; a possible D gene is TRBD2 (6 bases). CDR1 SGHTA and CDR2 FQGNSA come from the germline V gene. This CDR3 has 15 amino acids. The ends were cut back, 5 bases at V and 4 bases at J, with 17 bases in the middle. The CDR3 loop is CASSLPTRAAETQYS. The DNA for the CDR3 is TGTGCCAGCAGCCTCCCGACTAGGGCCGCAGAGACCCAGTACTCC.

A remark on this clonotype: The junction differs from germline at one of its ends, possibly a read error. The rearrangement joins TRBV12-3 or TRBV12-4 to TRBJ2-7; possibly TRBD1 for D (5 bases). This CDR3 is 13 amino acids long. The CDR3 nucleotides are TGTGCCAGCAGTTTAAGTGGGGCCTACGAGCAGTCCTTC. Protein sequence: CASSLSGAYEQSF.

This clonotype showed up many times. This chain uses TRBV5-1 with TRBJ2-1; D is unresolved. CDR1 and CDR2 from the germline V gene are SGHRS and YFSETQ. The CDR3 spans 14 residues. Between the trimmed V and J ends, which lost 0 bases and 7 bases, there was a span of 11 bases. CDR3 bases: TGCGCCAGCAGCTTGGGGGAACCCGTGAATGAGCAGTTCTTC. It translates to CASSLGEPVNEQFF. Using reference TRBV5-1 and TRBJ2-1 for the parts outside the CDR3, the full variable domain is KAGVTQTPRYLIKTRGQQVTLSCSPISGHRSVSWYQQTPGQGLQFLFEYFSETQRNKGNFPGRFSGRQFSNSRSEMNVSTLELGDSALYLCASSLGEPVNEQFFGPGTRLTVL.

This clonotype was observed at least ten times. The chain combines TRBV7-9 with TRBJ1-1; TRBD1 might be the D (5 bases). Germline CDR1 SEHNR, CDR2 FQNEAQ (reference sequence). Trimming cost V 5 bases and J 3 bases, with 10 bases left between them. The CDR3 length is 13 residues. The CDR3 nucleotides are TGTGCCAGCAGCCCTGGGACCTACACTGAAGCTTTCTTT. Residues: CASSPGTYTEAFF.

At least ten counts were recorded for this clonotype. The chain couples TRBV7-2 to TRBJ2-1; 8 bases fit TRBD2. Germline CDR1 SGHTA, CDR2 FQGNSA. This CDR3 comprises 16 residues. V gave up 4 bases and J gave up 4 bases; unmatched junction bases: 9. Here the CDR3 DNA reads TGTGCCAGCAGCTATAGAGAGACTAGCGTATACAATGAGCAGTTCTTC. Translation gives CASSYRETSVYNEQFF.

This CDR3 reads CASSSSGAGQETQYF. In nucleotides, the CDR3 is TGTGCCAGCAGCTCCTCCGGGGCGGGTCAAGAGACCCAGTACTTC. The chain joins TRBV7-2 to TRBJ2-5; perhaps D is TRBD1 or TRBD2 (5 bases each). The CDR3 extends over 15 amino acids. The V and J ends lost 4 bases and 2 bases respectively, with 14 bases between them. Germline CDR1 is SGHTA and CDR2 is FQGNSA. The full variable domain, its missing parts supplied by reference TRBV7-2 and TRBJ2-5, is GAGVSQSPSNKVTEKGKDVELRCDPISGHTALYWYRQSLGQGLEFLIYFQGNSAPDKSGLPSDRFSAERTGGSVSTLTIQRTQQEDSAVYLCASSSSGAGQETQYFGPGTRLLVL.

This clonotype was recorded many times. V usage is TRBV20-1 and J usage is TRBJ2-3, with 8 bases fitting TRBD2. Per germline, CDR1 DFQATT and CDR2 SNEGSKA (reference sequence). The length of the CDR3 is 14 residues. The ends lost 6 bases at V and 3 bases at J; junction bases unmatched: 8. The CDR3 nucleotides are TGCAGTGCCCGCCGGGGGGGGGATACAGATACGCAGTATTTT. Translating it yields CSARRGGDTDTQYF.

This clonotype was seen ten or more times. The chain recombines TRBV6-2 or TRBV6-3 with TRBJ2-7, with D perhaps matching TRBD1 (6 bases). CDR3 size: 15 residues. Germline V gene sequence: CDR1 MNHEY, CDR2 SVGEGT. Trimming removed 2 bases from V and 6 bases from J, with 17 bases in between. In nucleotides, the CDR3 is TGTGCCAGCAGTTACGATTTGGGGGCGAGGGGCGAGCAGTACTTC. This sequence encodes CASSYDLGARGEQYF.

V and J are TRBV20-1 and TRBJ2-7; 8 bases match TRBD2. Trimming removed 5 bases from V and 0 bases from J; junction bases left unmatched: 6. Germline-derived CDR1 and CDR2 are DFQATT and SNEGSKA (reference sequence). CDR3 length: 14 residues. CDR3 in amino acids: CSAGPSGSSYEQYF. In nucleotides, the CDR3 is TGCAGTGCTGGTCCTAGCGGGTCCTCCTACGAGCAGTACTTC.

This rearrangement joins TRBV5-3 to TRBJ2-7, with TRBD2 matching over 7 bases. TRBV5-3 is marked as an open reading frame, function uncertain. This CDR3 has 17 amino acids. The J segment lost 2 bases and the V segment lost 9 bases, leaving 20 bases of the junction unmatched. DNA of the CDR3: TGTGCCATGAGCCCCGGGCTGGGCGGGAGTACAACCTACGAGCAGTACTTC. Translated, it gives CAMSPGLGGSTTYEQYF.

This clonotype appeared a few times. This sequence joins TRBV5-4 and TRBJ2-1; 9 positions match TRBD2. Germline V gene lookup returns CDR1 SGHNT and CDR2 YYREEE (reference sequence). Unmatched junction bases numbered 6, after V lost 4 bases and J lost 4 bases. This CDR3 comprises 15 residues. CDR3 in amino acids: CASSRGSGGYNEQFF. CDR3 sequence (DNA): TGTGCCAGCAGCCGAGGGAGCGGGGGGTACAATGAGCAGTTCTTC. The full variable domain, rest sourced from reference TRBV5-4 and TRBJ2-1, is ETGVTQSPTHLIKTRGQQVTLRCSSQSGHNTVSWYQQALGQGPQFIFQYYREEENGRGNFPPRFSGLQFPNYSSELNVNALELDDSALYLCASSRGSGGYNEQFFGPGTRLTVL.

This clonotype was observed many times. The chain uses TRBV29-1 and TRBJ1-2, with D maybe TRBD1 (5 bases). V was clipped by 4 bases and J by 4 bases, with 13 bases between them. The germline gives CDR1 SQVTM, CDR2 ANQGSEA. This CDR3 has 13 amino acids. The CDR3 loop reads CSVGIGQGYGYTF. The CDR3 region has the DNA TGCAGCGTTGGTATAGGGCAGGGCTATGGCTACACCTTC.

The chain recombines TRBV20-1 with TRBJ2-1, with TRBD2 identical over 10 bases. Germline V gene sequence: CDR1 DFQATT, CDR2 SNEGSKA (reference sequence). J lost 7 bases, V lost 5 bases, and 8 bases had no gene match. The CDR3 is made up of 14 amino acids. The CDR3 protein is CSAQSGRAGNEQFF. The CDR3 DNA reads TGCAGTGCTCAAAGCGGGAGGGCGGGAAATGAGCAGTTCTTC.

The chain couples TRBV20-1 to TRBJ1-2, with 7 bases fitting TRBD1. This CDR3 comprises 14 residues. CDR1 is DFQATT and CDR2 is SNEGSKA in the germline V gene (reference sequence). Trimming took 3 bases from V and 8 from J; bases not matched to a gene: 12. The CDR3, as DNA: TGCAGTGCTAGCGAGGGGGCTGGGTTGGGAGGCTACACCTTC. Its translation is CSASEGAGLGGYTF.

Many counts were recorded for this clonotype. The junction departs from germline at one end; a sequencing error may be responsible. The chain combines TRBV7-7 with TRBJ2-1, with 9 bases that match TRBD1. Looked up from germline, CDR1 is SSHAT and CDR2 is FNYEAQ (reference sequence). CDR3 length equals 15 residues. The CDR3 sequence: CASSLQGAVYNEQFF. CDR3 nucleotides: TGTGCTAGCAGCTTACAGGGGGCGGTTTACAATGAGCAGTTCTTC.

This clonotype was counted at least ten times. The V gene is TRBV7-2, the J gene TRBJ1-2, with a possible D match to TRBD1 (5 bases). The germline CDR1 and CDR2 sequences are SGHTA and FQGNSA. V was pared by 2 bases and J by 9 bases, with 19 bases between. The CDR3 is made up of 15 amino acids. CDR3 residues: CASSLSRESMWSYTF. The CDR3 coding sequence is TGTGCCAGCAGCTTATCCAGGGAGTCTATGTGGAGCTACACCTTC.

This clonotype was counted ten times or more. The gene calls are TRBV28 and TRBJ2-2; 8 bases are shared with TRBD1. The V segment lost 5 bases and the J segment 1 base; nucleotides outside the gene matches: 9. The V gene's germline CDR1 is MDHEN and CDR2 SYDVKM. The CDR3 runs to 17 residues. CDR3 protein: CASSTGTGTKNTGELFF. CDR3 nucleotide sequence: TGTGCCAGCAGTACCGGGACAGGCACAAAGAACACCGGGGAGCTGTTTTTT.

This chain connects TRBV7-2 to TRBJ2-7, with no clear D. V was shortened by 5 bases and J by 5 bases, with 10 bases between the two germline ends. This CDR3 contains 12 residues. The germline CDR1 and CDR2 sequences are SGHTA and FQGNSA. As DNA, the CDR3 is TGTGCCAGCAGCATTCTGGGCGACGAGCAGTACTTC. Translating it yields CASSILGDEQYF.

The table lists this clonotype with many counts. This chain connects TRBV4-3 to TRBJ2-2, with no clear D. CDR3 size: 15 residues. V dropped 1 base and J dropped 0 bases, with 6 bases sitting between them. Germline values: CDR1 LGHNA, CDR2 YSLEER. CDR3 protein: CASSQGTTNTGELFF. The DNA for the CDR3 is TGCGCCAGCAGCCAAGGGACGACGAACACCGGGGAGCTGTTTTTT.

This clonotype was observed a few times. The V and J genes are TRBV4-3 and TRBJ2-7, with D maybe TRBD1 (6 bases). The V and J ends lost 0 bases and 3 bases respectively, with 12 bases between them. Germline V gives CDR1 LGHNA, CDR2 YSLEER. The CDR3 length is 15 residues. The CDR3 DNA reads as TGCGCCAGCAGCCAAGATTGGGGGACAATCTACGAGCAGTACTTC. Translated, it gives CASSQDWGTIYEQYF.

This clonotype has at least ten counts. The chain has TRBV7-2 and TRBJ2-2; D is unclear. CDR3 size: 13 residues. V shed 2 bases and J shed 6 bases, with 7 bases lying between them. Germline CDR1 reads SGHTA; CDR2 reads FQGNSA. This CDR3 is CASSLPPAGELFF. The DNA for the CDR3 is TGTGCCAGCAGCTTACCCCCGGCCGGGGAGCTGTTTTTT.

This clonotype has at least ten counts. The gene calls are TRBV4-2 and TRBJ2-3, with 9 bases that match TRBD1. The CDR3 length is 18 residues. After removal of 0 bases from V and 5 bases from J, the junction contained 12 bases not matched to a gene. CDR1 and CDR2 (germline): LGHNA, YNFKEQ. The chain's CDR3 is CASSQESGTGKRLDTQYF. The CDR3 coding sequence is TGTGCCAGCAGCCAAGAGTCCGGGACAGGGAAGAGGTTAGATACGCAGTATTTT.

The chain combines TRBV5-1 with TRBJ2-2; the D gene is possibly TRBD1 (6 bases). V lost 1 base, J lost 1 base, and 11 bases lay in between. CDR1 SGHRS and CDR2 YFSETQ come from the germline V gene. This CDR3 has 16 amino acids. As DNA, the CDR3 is TGCGCCAGCAGCTTGTGGGAACAGGGGAACACCGGGGAGCTGTTTTTT. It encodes CASSLWEQGNTGELFF.

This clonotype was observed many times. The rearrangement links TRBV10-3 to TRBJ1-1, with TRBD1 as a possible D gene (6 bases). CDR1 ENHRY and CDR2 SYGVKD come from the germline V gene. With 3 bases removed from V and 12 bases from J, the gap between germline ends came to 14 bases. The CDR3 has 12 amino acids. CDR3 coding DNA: TGTGCCATCAGTGAAGGGGGGGTGTTAACTTTCTTT. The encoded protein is CAISEGGVLTFF.

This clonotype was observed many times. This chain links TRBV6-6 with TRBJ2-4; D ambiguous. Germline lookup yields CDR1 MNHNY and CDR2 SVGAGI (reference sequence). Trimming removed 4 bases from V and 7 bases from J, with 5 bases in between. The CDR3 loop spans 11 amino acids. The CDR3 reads CASSFGNIQYF. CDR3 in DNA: TGTGCCAGCAGTTTTGGGAACATTCAGTACTTC.